The 27 T cell receptor beta chains given below trace back to one sample, sequenced in a study of T-cell memory formation after mild COVID-19. TCRdb reprocessed the 5' RACE reads via MiXCR and lists one record per CDR3 protein. The sample lists 170,000 or so distinct CDR3 sequences, about a fifth occurring once. Sequenced: PBMCs or a T cell subset sorted from them (not recorded which). Receptors were obtained from an adult woman who had mild COVID-19 (a few samples of this study predate the infection). Cell type and time point are not known.

V is TRBV6-2 or TRBV6-3 and J is TRBJ2-4; TRBD1 is a possible D gene (6 bases). V gave up 5 bases and J gave up 7 bases, with 15 bases separating them. The CDR3 totals 14 residues. Germline CDR1 is MNHEY and CDR2 is SVGEGT. The CDR3 region has the DNA TGTGCCAGCAGTCGTACAGGGTTCGAGAACATTCAGTACTTC. This gives the protein CASSRTGFENIQYF.

This clonotype was found a few times. The CDR3 coding sequence is TGTGCCAGCAGCCAAGATATCCAGGCGCCGGACAATGAGCAGTTCTTC. The encoded protein is CASSQDIQAPDNEQFF. The chain has TRBV3-1 and TRBJ2-1; the D is unclear. V lost 0 bases and J 5 bases, leaving 14 bases between the germline ends. Germline V gives CDR1 LGHDT, CDR2 YNNKEL (reference sequence). This CDR3 has 16 residues.

The rearrangement uses TRBV7-3 and TRBJ2-1; 8 positions agree with TRBD1. The V and J ends lost 5 bases and 0 bases, in that order; junction bases with no gene match: 3. Looked up from germline, CDR1 is SGHTA and CDR2 is FQGTGA. The CDR3 sequence is 15 residues long. CDR3: CASSRGTGSYNEQFF. The CDR3 DNA reads TGTGCCAGCAGCCGCGGGACAGGCTCCTACAATGAGCAGTTCTTC. Filled out from reference TRBV7-3 and TRBJ2-1, the complete variable domain reads GAGVSQTPSNKVTEKGKYVELRCDPISGHTALYWYRQSLGQGPEFLIYFQGTGAADDSGLPNDRFFAVRPEGSVSTLKIQRTERGDSAVYLCASSRGTGSYNEQFFGPGTRLTVL.

This rearrangement joins TRBV20-1 to TRBJ2-1, with D unclear. Germline assignment: CDR1 DFQATT and CDR2 SNEGSKA (reference sequence). Trimming stripped 3 bases from V and 1 base from J, with 10 bases between. CDR3 length: 14 amino acids. The CDR3 here is CSASFLWSYNEQFF. The CDR3, as DNA: TGCAGTGCTAGCTTCCTTTGGTCCTACAATGAGCAGTTCTTC.

The V and J genes are TRBV4-2 and TRBJ2-1; D is unclear. CDR1 is LGHNA and CDR2 is YNFKEQ in the germline V gene. V was clipped by 1 base and J by 3 bases, with 7 bases between them. The CDR3 totals 14 residues. CDR3 residues: CASSQGRFYNEQFF. As DNA, the CDR3 is TGTGCCAGCAGCCAAGGACGGTTCTACAATGAGCAGTTCTTC.

The chain is built from TRBV11-2 and TRBJ2-7; unclear D gene. This CDR3 has 16 residues. Germline V CDR1 and CDR2: SGHAT, FQNNGV. Trimming shortened V by 6 bases and J by 3 bases, and 21 bases separated the two germline ends. The DNA for the CDR3 is TGTGCCAGCAGTTTGTACTTCACGGATCCGAGCTACGAGCAGTACTTC. Protein sequence: CASSLYFTDPSYEQYF.

The chain joins TRBV7-6 to TRBJ2-2; D gene ambiguous. The germline V and J ends were trimmed by 2 bases and 8 bases, with 9 bases remaining between them. Germline CDR1 is SGHVS and CDR2 is FNYEAQ. The CDR3 extends over 13 amino acids. In DNA form, the CDR3 reads TGTGCCAGCAGCTTAACTTTCCAAGGGGAGCTGTTTTTT. Its protein is CASSLTFQGELFF.

There are a few counts of this clonotype. The chain recombines TRBV7-2 with TRBJ2-1; no reliable D call. CDR1 SGHTA and CDR2 FQGNSA come from the germline V gene. The germline V and J ends were trimmed by 2 bases and 8 bases, with 7 bases remaining between them. This CDR3 is 12 amino acids long. CDR3 region: CASSLRVYEQFF. CDR3 sequence (DNA): TGTGCCAGCAGCTTAAGAGTTTATGAGCAGTTCTTC.

The chain couples TRBV4-1 to TRBJ1-1; a possible D gene is TRBD1 (5 bases). CDR3 length: 16 residues. Germline CDR1 reads MGHRA; CDR2 reads YSYEKL. Trimming shortened V by 4 bases and J by 0 bases, and 15 bases separated the two germline ends. The CDR3 DNA sequence: TGCGCCAGCAGCCGCCTTTCCGGGACGCTGAACACTGAAGCTTTCTTT. It specifies CASSRLSGTLNTEAFF.

There are a few counts of this clonotype. Here the CDR3 DNA reads TGTGCCAGCAGCCAAGGGTACATTCAGTACTTC. This encodes CASSQGYIQYF. The rearrangement links TRBV3-1 to TRBJ2-4; D uncertain. Per germline, CDR1 LGHDT and CDR2 YNNKEL (reference sequence). This CDR3 comprises 11 residues. Between the trimmed V and J ends, which lost 1 base and 8 bases, there was a span of 3 bases.

The table lists this clonotype with a few counts. V gene TRBV29-1 combines with J gene TRBJ2-7, with 12 bases identical to TRBD1. Germline CDR1 reads SQVTM; CDR2 reads ANQGSEA. The CDR3 covers 15 residues. J was trimmed by 6 bases and V by 0 bases; bases with no gene match: 6. The DNA for the CDR3 is TGCAGCGTTGAAGACCGAAGGGACAGGGGGCGCGAGCAGTACTTC. It encodes CSVEDRRDRGREQYF.

The J gene is TRBJ2-1, the V gene TRBV19; D possibly matches TRBD1 or TRBD2 (6 bases each). The CDR3 loop spans 16 amino acids. V was shortened by 3 bases and J by 6 bases, with 18 bases between the two germline ends. The V gene's germline CDR1 is LNHDA and CDR2 SQIVND (reference sequence). The CDR3 here is CASSIIGGGSSNEQFF. The CDR3 DNA follows: TGTGCCAGTAGTATCATCGGAGGGGGATCTAGCAATGAGCAGTTCTTC.

The V call is TRBV10-2, the J call TRBJ1-5, with D possibly matching TRBD1 (6 bases). The CDR3 is 14 residues long. V dropped 1 base and J dropped 3 bases, with 7 bases sitting between them. CDR1 and CDR2 from the germline V gene are WSHSY and SAAADI. In DNA form, the CDR3 reads TGCGCCAGCAGTGAGTGGGGGCTCAATCAGCCCCAGCATTTT. The encoded protein is CASSEWGLNQPQHF.

V is TRBV6-5 and J is TRBJ1-5; 7 bases agree with TRBD1. Per the germline V gene, CDR1 is MNHEY and CDR2 is SVGAGI. V lost 5 bases and J lost 4; bases outside the gene matches: 17. The CDR3 spans 18 residues. CDR3 sequence reads: CASSEKGLTGVNNQPQHF. The CDR3 DNA sequence: TGTGCCAGCAGTGAAAAGGGACTTACAGGGGTGAATAATCAGCCCCAGCATTTT.

This clonotype was observed a handful of times. V usage is TRBV5-6 and J usage is TRBJ2-3, with D possibly matching TRBD2 (5 bases). The CDR3 sequence is 15 residues long. CDR1 SGHDT and CDR2 YYEEEE come from the germline V gene. V was shortened by 4 bases and J by 2 bases, with 14 bases between the two germline ends. CDR3 sequence: CASSEGPRNTDTQYF. DNA for the CDR3: TGTGCCAGCAGCGAGGGTCCGCGAAACACAGATACGCAGTATTTT.

The rearrangement joins TRBV5-1 to TRBJ1-2, with unresolved D. Trimming pared 0 bases from V and 4 bases from J, leaving 7 bases between. Germline CDR1 is SGHRS and CDR2 is YFSETQ. The CDR3 totals 13 residues. The CDR3 here is CASSLADLYGYTF. The CDR3 DNA sequence: TGCGCCAGCAGCTTGGCTGACCTCTATGGCTACACCTTC. Combining the CDR3 with reference TRBV5-1 and TRBJ1-2 gives the whole variable domain KAGVTQTPRYLIKTRGQQVTLSCSPISGHRSVSWYQQTPGQGLQFLFEYFSETQRNKGNFPGRFSGRQFSNSRSEMNVSTLELGDSALYLCASSLADLYGYTFGSGTRLTVV.

The V gene is TRBV30, the J gene TRBJ2-1, with D unclear. V gave up 0 bases and J gave up 7 bases, with 10 bases separating them. The CDR3 contains 13 residues. CDR1 is GTSNPN, CDR2 SVGIG, per germline (reference sequence). This CDR3 reads CAWSVLSANEQFF. The CDR3 nucleotides are TGTGCCTGGAGTGTACTCTCGGCTAATGAGCAGTTCTTC.

The gene calls are TRBV13 and TRBJ1-1; no clear D gene. Trimming removed 4 bases from V and 1 base from J, with 7 bases in between. From germline, CDR1 is PRHDT and CDR2 FYEKMQ (reference sequence). This CDR3 has 13 amino acids. This chain's CDR3 is CASSSLENTEAFF. DNA for the CDR3: TGTGCCAGCAGCTCCCTCGAGAACACTGAAGCTTTCTTT.

This chain links TRBV9 with TRBJ1-2, with D maybe TRBD1 (6 bases). V lost 0 bases to trimming and J lost 2 bases, with 11 bases between them. The CDR3 extends over 15 amino acids. Germline assignment: CDR1 SGDLS and CDR2 YYNGEE. CDR3 nucleotide sequence: TGTGCCAGCAGCGTAGGGGGGGCCGCCAACTATGGCTACACCTTC. The encoded protein is CASSVGGAANYGYTF.

This clonotype has more than one count but fewer than ten. The rearrangement uses TRBV25-1 and TRBJ2-5, with no clear D. The V end lost 2 bases, the J end lost 5 bases, and 9 bases lay between the germline ends. The CDR3 covers 13 residues. Germline CDR1 MGHDK, CDR2 SYGVNS. CDR3 sequence (DNA): TGTGCCAGCAGTGAACACGATGGGGAGACCCAGTACTTC. Amino acid sequence: CASSEHDGETQYF.

The V gene is TRBV12-3 or TRBV12-4, the J gene TRBJ1-2; 7 bases are a match to TRBD1. The V gene end was trimmed by 6 bases and the J gene end by 6 bases; junction bases not matched to a gene: 13. This CDR3 region has 15 residues. The DNA for the CDR3 is TGTGCCAGCAGCAATAGGGGACAGCTGCGAGATGGCTACACCTTC. It is translated as CASSNRGQLRDGYTF.

The chain is built from TRBV5-6 and TRBJ2-1, with 7 bases lining up with TRBD2. The trim removed 1 base at V and 10 bases at J, leaving 11 bases unmatched. This CDR3 contains 15 residues. The germline V gene has CDR1 SGHDT and CDR2 YYEEEE. CDR3 bases: TGTGCCAGCAGCTTGTCGGCGGGGGACCGCAGGGAGCAGTTCTTC. Translation gives CASSLSAGDRREQFF. The entire variable domain, with the rest obtained from reference TRBV5-6 and TRBJ2-1, is as follows: DAGVTQSPTHLIKTRGQQVTLRCSPKSGHDTVSWYQQALGQGPQFIFQYYEEEERQRGNFPDRFSGHQFPNYSSELNVNALLLGDSALYLCASSLSAGDRREQFFGPGTRLTVL.

This clonotype has just a few counts. J is TRBJ1-2 and V is TRBV20-1, with TRBD1 matching over 7 bases. CDR1 is DFQATT and CDR2 is SNEGSKA in the germline V gene (reference sequence). The J segment lost 2 bases and the V segment lost 0 bases, leaving 12 bases of the junction unmatched. This CDR3 has 17 amino acids. For the CDR3, the DNA is TGCAGTGCTAGAGATTGGTCCGGGACAGTCGGAAACTATGGCTACACCTTC. Residues: CSARDWSGTVGNYGYTF.

This clonotype was counted between two and nine times. The CDR3 DNA reads TGTGCTAGTGGGGACAGCATTTCGGGGAACACTGAAGCTTTCTTT. This translates into CASGDSISGNTEAFF. J is TRBJ1-1 and V is TRBV12-5; D may be TRBD1 (6 bases). The V end was cut by 6 bases, the J end by 1 base, with 15 bases between. Germline CDR1 and CDR2: LGHNT and FRNRAP. This CDR3 has 15 residues.

The V call is TRBV9, the J call TRBJ1-2; 9 positions agree with TRBD1. Germline-derived CDR1 and CDR2 are SGDLS and YYNGEE. Trimming removed 3 bases from V and 3 bases from J; junction bases left unmatched: 3. The CDR3 has 14 residues. The CDR3 nucleotides are TGTGCCAGCAGCGGGGGACAGGGCTACTATGGCTACACCTTC. Translating it yields CASSGGQGYYGYTF.

The rearrangement uses TRBV15 and TRBJ2-1; the match to TRBD1 covers 8 bases. Losses at the gene ends were 4 bases for V and 6 bases for J; bases not matched to a gene: 8. From germline, CDR1 is LNHNV and CDR2 YYDKDF (reference sequence). There are 15 residues in the CDR3. The DNA for the CDR3 is TGTGCCACCAGCAATTACAGGGGGGAATTCAATGAGCAGTTCTTC. Its protein is CATSNYRGEFNEQFF.

This clonotype came up a few times. V is TRBV3-1 and J is TRBJ2-3, with 11 nucleotides matching TRBD2. The CDR3 contains 19 residues. In germline, CDR1 is LGHDT, CDR2 YNNKEL (reference sequence). The ends lost 1 base at V and 11 bases at J; junction bases unmatched: 20. The CDR3 protein is CASSQGLAGGPPLAHGQYF. The CDR3, as DNA: TGTGCCAGCAGCCAAGGTCTAGCGGGAGGACCCCCTCTAGCACACGGGCAGTATTTT.